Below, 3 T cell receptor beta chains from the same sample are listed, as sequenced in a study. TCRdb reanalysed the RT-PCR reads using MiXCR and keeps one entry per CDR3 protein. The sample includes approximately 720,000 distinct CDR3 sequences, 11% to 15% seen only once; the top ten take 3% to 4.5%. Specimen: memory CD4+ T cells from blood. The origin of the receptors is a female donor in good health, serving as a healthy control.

CDR3 in amino acids: CASSQGRGGRVEQYF. The DNA for the CDR3 is TGTGCCAGCAGCCAAGGTAGAGGGGGAAGGGTCGAGCAGTACTTC. The genes are TRBV4-2 and TRBJ2-7; possibly TRBD1 for D (6 bases). This CDR3 comprises 15 residues. Germline CDR1 LGHNA, CDR2 YNFKEQ. Trimming cost V 1 base and J 6 bases, with 16 bases left between them.

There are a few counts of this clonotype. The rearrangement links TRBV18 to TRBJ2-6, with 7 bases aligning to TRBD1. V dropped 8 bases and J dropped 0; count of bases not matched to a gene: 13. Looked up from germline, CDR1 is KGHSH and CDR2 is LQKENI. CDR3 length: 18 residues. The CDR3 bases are TGTGCCAGCCCGAACCCGGGACAGTCTATCTCTGGGGCCAACGTCCTGACTTTC. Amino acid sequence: CASPNPGQSISGANVLTF.

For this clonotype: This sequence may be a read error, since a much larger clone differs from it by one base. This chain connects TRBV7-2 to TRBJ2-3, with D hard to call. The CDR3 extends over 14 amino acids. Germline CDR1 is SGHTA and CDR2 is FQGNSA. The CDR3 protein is CASSFQESTNTQYF. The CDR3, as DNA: TGTGCCAGCAGCTTTCAGGAGAGCACAAATACGCAGTATTTT.